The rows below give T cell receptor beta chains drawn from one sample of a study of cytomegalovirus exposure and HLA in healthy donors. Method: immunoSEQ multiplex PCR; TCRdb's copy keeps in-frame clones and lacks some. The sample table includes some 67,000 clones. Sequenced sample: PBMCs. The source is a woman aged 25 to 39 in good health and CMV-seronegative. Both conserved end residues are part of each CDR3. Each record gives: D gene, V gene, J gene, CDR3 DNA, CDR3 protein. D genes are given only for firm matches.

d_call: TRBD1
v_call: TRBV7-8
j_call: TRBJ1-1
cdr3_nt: TGTGCCAGCAGCTTCTGGGGACAGGCGAACACTGAAGCTTTCTTT
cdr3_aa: CASSFWGQANTEAFF

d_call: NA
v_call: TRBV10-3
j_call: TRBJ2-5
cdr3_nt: TGTGCCCCTCCCGGAGGCATTCAAGAGACCCAGTACTTC
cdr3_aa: CAPPGGIQETQYF

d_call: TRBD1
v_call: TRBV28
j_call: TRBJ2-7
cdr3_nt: TGTGCCAGCAGTTTAGGGACCGGGACAGGGTTTTACGAGCAGTACTTC
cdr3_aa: CASSLGTGTGFYEQYF

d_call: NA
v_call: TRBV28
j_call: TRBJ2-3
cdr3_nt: TGTGCCAGCAGTTTTGGGGGAGGAGGAGATACGCAGTATTTT
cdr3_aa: CASSFGGGGDTQYF

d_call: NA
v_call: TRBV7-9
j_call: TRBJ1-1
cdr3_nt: TGTGCCAGCAGCTTAGGGGGCCGCTGGGGAACCATGAACACTGAAGCTTTCTTT
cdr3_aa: CASSLGGRWGTMNTEAFF

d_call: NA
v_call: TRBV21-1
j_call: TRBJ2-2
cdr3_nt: TGTGCCAGCTCAGGCCAGCGGGGTAACACCGGGGAGCTGTTTTTT
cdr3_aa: CASSGQRGNTGELFF

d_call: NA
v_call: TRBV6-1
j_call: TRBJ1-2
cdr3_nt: TGTGCCACCGCGGGGGATGACTATGGCTACACCTTC
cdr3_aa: CATAGDDYGYTF

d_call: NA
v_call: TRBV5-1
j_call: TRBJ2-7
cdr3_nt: TGCGCCAGCAGCTTGGTATCGGGGGTTCACTACGAGCAGTACTTC
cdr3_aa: CASSLVSGVHYEQYF

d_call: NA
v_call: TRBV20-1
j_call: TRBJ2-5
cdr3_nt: TGCAGTGCTAGAGACCTAACGTGGTACTTC
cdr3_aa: CSARDLTWYF

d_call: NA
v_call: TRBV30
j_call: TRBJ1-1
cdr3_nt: TGTGCCTGGAGTGTACCCGTGGGGAGGACTGAAGCTTTCTTT
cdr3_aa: CAWSVPVGRTEAFF

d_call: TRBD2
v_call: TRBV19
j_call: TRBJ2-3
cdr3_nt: TGTGCCAGTAGTGGAACCGGGACTAGCGGGAGAAGCACAGATACGCAGTATTTT
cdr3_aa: CASSGTGTSGRSTDTQYF

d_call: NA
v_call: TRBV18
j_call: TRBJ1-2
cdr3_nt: TGTGCCAGCTCACCACCGGGAGGGAACTATGGCTACACCTTC
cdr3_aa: CASSPPGGNYGYTF

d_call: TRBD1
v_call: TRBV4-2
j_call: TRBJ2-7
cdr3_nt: TGTGCCAGCAGCCAGACGGGACAGGAGACCTACGAGCAGTACTTC
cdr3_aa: CASSQTGQETYEQYF

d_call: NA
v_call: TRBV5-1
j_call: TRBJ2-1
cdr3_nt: TGCGCCAGCACGGGGACTGTAAATGAGCAGTTCTTC
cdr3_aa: CASTGTVNEQFF

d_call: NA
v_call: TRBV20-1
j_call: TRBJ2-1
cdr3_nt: TGCAGTGCTTCTCTAGGTGGGTTCTTC
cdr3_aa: CSASLGGFF

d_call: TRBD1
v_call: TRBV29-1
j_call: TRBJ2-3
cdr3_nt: TGCAGCGTTGAAGAGAACAGGGGGCTCGCAGATACGCAGTATTTT
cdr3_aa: CSVEENRGLADTQYF

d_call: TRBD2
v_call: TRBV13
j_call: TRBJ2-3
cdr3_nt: TGTGCCAGCAGCTCCCGACTAGCGGGAGGCCGTGATACGCAGTATTTT
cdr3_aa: CASSSRLAGGRDTQYF

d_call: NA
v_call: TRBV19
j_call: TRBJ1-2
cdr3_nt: TGTGCCAGTAGGGAGGAGGGGCGCAACTATGGCTACACCTTC
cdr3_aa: CASREEGRNYGYTF

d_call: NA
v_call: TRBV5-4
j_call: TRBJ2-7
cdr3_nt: TGTGCCAGCAGCTTTCTAGCAGCCCTCAACGAGCAGTACTTC
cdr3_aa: CASSFLAALNEQYF

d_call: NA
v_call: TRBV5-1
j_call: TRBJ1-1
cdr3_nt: TGCGCCAGCAGCCCCGAGAGGGGGAGAACTGAAGCTTTCTTT
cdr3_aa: CASSPERGRTEAFF

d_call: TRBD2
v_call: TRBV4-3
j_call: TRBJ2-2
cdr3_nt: TGCGCCAGCAGCCAGGAGGGACTAGCGGTTTACACCGGGGAGCTGTTTTTT
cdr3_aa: CASSQEGLAVYTGELFF

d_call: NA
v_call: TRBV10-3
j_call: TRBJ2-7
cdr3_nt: TGTGCCATCAGTCAAACAGGGACACCCAGGGAGCAGTACTTC
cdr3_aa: CAISQTGTPREQYF

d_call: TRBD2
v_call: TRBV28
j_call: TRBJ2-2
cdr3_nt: TGTGCCAGCAGTCCCGAGGGGCTAGCGGGAGGTAGCACCGGGGAGCTGTTTTTT
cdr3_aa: CASSPEGLAGGSTGELFF

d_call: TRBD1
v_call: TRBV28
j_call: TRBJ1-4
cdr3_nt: TGTGCCAGCAGCCCGACAGGGATCAATGAAAAACTGTTTTTT
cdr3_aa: CASSPTGINEKLFF

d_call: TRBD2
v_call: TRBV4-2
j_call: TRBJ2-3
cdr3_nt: TGTGCCAGCAGGACTAGCGGGCTCCCAGATACGCAGTATTTT
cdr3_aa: CASRTSGLPDTQYF

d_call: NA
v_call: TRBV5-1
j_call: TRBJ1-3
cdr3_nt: TGCGCCAGCAGCTCGGGGGGTCCAGCCTCTGGAAACACCATATATTTT
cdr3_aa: CASSSGGPASGNTIYF

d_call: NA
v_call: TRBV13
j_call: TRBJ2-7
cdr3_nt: TGTGCCAGCAGCTTACCGGGACAAGACTACGAGCAGTACTTC
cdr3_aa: CASSLPGQDYEQYF

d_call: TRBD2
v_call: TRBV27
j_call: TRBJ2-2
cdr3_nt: TGTGCCAGCAGTTTCAGGACTAGCGGGAGGGCCGCGAACACCGGGGAGCTGTTTTTT
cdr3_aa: CASSFRTSGRAANTGELFF

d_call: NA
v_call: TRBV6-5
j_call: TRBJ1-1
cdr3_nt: TGTGCCAGCAGTTACTCTGCAGGGTTGCGCGCTGAAGCTTTCTTT
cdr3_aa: CASSYSAGLRAEAFF

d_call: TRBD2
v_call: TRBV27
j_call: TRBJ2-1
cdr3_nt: TGTGCCAGCAGTTCGGGGACTAGCGGGAGGGCGGAGTTCTTC
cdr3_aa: CASSSGTSGRAEFF

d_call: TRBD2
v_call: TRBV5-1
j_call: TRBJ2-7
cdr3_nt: TGCGCCAGCAGCTTGGCGGCGGGAGTACCCTACGAGCAGTACTTC
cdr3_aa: CASSLAAGVPYEQYF

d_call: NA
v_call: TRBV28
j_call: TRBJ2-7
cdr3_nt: TGTGCCAGCAGTGTTTGGGAAAGGGGTTTCTACGAGCAGTACTTC
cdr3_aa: CASSVWERGFYEQYF

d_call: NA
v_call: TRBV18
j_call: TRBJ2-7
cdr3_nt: TGTGCCAGCTCACCACGGTCCTCCAGGGGAGGGGTTAACGAGCAGTACTTC
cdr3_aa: CASSPRSSRGGVNEQYF

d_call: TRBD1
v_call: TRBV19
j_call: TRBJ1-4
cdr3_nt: TGTGCCAGTAGGCCGGGACAGCACAATGAAAAACTGTTTTTT
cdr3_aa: CASRPGQHNEKLFF